This T cell receptor beta chain is from a study of shared clonotypes between healthy human individuals. Study background: Three CD4 naive, three CD4 memory, two CD8 naive and one CD8 memory plate were used per donor. Study outcomes and limitations: On the whole, naive subsets had larger estimated richness than memory subsets had. When compared with the clonotypes that were shared by all four sorted-subset donors, the non-shared clonotypes turned out to have lower generation probabilities.

With respect to this clone: Its antigen is currently unknown.

The CDR3 runs 16 residues. The trim removed 6 bases at V and 4 bases at J, leaving 9 bases unmatched. Germline V gene data show CDR1 as SEHNR and CDR2 as FQNEAQ (reference sequence). Replicate PCRs run on sorted subsets employed roughly 180 ng DNA, around 31,000 T cell genomes. Assay: immunoSEQ multiplex PCR; the TCRdb copy retains only in-frame clones and omits some. The data hold 1,500,000 or so clones, with 98% to 99% observed a single time. The chain recombines TRBV7-9 with TRBJ2-1; 10 bases line up with TRBD2. The sample consisted of naive CD4+ T cells sorted from blood. Indicated subset: CD45RA+ positively selected. This TCR came from a man aged 30 to 39 in good health. For the CDR3, the DNA is TGTGCCAGCAGTCGACCGGGGACTAGCGTATACAATGAGCAGTTCTTC. Amino acids: CASSRPGTSVYNEQFF.